The rows below give T cell receptor beta chains drawn from one sample of a study of post-analysis software for immune sequencing data. TCRdb re-called the PCR reads with MiXCR, one entry per CDR3 protein. This table has 800,000 to 950,000 distinct CDR3 sequences, 53% appearing once. Material: blood. Receptors were obtained from a girl between 5 and 17 years old with multiple sclerosis. The CDR3 runs from the conserved cysteine through the conserved F or W. D genes are given only for firm matches. A clone size is listed for some rows: how often the clone was seen (once, few, many), or a class if it is expanded.

cdr3_aa cdr3_nt j_call clone_size v_call d_call
CASSEGAVSTDTQYF TGTGCCAGCAGTGAAGGGGCGGTTAGCACAGATACGCAGTATTTT TRBJ2-3 NA TRBV2 NA
CSAFNSGSAVGERYF TGCAGTGCCTTTAATAGCGGGAGTGCCGTGGGAGAGCGGTACTTC TRBJ2-7 once TRBV20-1 TRBD2
CSVAGSSGANVLTF TGCAGCGTTGCGGGGAGCTCTGGGGCCAACGTCCTGACTTTC TRBJ2-6 few TRBV29-1 NA
CASIKLGRFDEQFF TGTGCCAGCATCAAACTGGGGAGGTTCGATGAGCAGTTCTTC TRBJ2-1 once TRBV6-1 NA
CSVGTLHVMEQYF TGCAGCGTGGGGACCCTCCATGTTATGGAGCAGTACTTC TRBJ2-7 NA TRBV29-1 NA
CSAGTSDSYEQYF TGCAGTGCTGGGACTAGCGACTCCTACGAGCAGTACTTC TRBJ2-7 few TRBV20-1 TRBD2
CASSLAVGAGANVLTF TGTGCCAGCAGTTTAGCTGTCGGGGCTGGGGCCAACGTCCTGACTTTC TRBJ2-6 NA TRBV12-3/TRBV12-4 NA
CASSLRGAFRTDTQYF TGTGCCAGCAGCTTGAGGGGCGCATTTCGTACGGATACGCAGTATTTT TRBJ2-3 NA TRBV7-8 NA
CASSRGDTEAFF TGTGCCAGCAGCCGTGGGGACACTGAAGCTTTCTTT TRBJ1-1 NA TRBV3-1 NA
CASSLNLGYEQYF TGTGCCAGCAGTTTAAACCTCGGGTACGAGCAGTACTTC TRBJ2-7 few TRBV27 NA
CSASRGPVSYNEQFF TGCAGTGCATCAAGAGGGCCAGTATCCTACAATGAGCAGTTCTTC TRBJ2-1 few TRBV20-1 NA
CATSRDRVEQYF TGTGCCACCAGCAGAGATAGAGTTGAGCAGTACTTC TRBJ2-5 NA TRBV15 NA
CASSLSLGTSGANVLTF TGTGCCAGCAGTTTGTCCCTCGGTACCTCTGGGGCCAACGTCCTGACTTTC TRBJ2-6 NA TRBV28 NA
CASSLDRSGHIEAFF TGCGCCAGCAGCTTGGACAGGTCCGGGCACATTGAAGCTTTCTTT TRBJ1-1 NA TRBV5-1 NA
CASSQGGTQYNEQFF TGTGCCAGCAGCCAAGGCGGGACTCAATACAATGAGCAGTTCTTC TRBJ2-1 NA TRBV14 NA
CAISLAAPSYEQYF TGTGCCATCAGTCTAGCTGCGCCCTCCTACGAGCAGTACTTC TRBJ2-7 NA TRBV10-3 NA
CASSLALGQGEETQYF TGTGCCAGCAGCTTAGCGCTGGGACAGGGTGAAGAGACCCAGTACTTC TRBJ2-5 NA TRBV7-9 TRBD1
CASNGRSSYEQYF TGTGCCAGCAATGGCAGGAGCTCCTACGAGCAGTACTTC TRBJ2-7 once TRBV25-1 NA
CASSLGYRVDEQYF TGCGCCAGCAGCCTAGGTTACAGGGTCGACGAGCAGTACTTC TRBJ2-7 few TRBV5-1 NA
CASSFRGYLESPLHF TGTGCCAGCAGTTTCCGAGGGTATTTGGAATCACCCCTCCACTTT TRBJ1-6 NA TRBV12-3/TRBV12-4 NA
CASSLRVGGLPPDTQYF TGTGCCAGCAGTTTAAGGGTAGGGGGACTCCCACCGGATACGCAGTATTTT TRBJ2-3 NA TRBV28 NA
CASSLDRGPSEQYF TGTGCCAGCAGCCTGGACAGGGGTCCTAGCGAGCAGTACTTC TRBJ2-7 few TRBV7-2 TRBD1
CSARGHGDEQFF TGCAGTGCTAGGGGTCACGGCGATGAGCAGTTCTTC TRBJ2-1 NA TRBV20-1 NA
CASSSAKSSYNEQFF TGTGCCAGCAGCTCCGCAAAAAGCTCCTACAATGAGCAGTTCTTC TRBJ2-1 NA TRBV7-6 NA
CASRVGTEGIQYF TGTGCCAGCAGGGTCGGAACAGAAGGCATTCAGTACTTC TRBJ2-4 NA TRBV12-3/TRBV12-4 NA
CASSSSTSLNYEQYF TGTGCCAGCAGCTCCTCGACATCTCTTAACTACGAGCAGTACTTC TRBJ2-7 few TRBV7-9 NA
CASSLSGTGNTEAFF TGTGCCAGCAGCTTATCCGGGACGGGGAACACTGAAGCTTTCTTT TRBJ1-1 few TRBV7-3 NA
CSVGAGGLGETQYF TGCAGCGTTGGGGCCGGGGGGCTGGGAGAGACCCAGTACTTC TRBJ2-5 NA TRBV29-1 NA
CASSFSLGDSSYGYTF TGCGCCAGCAGCTTCAGTTTGGGGGACAGCTCCTATGGCTACACCTTC TRBJ1-2 NA TRBV5-1 TRBD1
CASSLMGRMNTEAFF TGTGCCAGCAGTTTAATGGGGAGGATGAACACTGAAGCTTTCTTT TRBJ1-1 few TRBV12-3/TRBV12-4 NA
CASSSRGLAGGKGDTQYF TGTGCCAGCAGCTCCCGGGGACTAGCGGGGGGGAAGGGAGATACGCAGTATTTT TRBJ2-3 few TRBV7-3 TRBD2
CASSPVPGDQETQYF TGTGCCAGCAGTCCAGTCCCTGGGGACCAAGAGACCCAGTACTTC TRBJ2-5 NA TRBV12-3/TRBV12-4 NA